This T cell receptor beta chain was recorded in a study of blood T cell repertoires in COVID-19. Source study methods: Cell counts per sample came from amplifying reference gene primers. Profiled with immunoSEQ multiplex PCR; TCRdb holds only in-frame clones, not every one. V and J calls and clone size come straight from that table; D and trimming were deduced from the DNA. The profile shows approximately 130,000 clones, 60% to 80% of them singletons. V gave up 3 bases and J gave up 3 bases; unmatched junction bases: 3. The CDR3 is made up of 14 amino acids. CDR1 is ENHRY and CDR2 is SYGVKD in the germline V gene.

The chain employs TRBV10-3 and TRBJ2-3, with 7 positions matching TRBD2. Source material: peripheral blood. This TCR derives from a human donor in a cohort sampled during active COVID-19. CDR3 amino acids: CAISDGGGTDTQYF. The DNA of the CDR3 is TGTGCCATCAGTGACGGCGGGGGTACAGATACGCAGTATTTT.